This TCR beta chain was profiled in a study of shared clonotypes between healthy human individuals. On this clone itself: Other DNA sequences in this specimen translate into the identical CDR3.

Germline V lookup: CDR1 LGHNA, CDR2 YSLEER. The CDR3 covers 15 residues. V lost 2 bases to trimming and J lost 2 bases; unmatched junction nucleotides: 2. Assay: immunoSEQ multiplex PCR; the TCRdb copy retains only in-frame clones and omits some. The sample has 2 million to 2.5 million clones; just under 95% are singletons. This receptor was identified in a man aged 18 to 30 in good health. Some clones in this sample may be carry-over from other donors' samples. The rearrangement uses TRBV4-3 and TRBJ2-7, with 11 positions matching TRBD2. Sample: naive CD4+ T cells from PBMCs. Specified subset: CD45RA+ positively selected. The CDR3 loop is CASSQQLAGAYEQYF. DNA for the CDR3: TGCGCCAGCAGCCAACAACTAGCGGGGGCCTACGAGCAGTACTTC.